These 14 T cell receptor beta chains were all obtained from the same sample, sequenced in a study of human thymus T cells. Some clones are missing from TCRdb's copy, which holds only in-frame ones; the method was immunoSEQ multiplex PCR. The profile shows 54,000 or so clones, about 93% of them singletons. Specimen: blood. Source of these receptors: a boy younger than two with a congenital heart defect but otherwise immunologically healthy.

V is TRBV6-5 and J is TRBJ1-1; 7 nucleotides line up with TRBD1. CDR3 size: 16 residues. Germline V gene lookup returns CDR1 MNHEY and CDR2 SVGAGI. V gave up 0 bases and J gave up 10 bases; unmatched junction bases: 14. For the CDR3, the DNA is TGTGCCAGCAGTTACTCGACATCAGGGAGGGGGCTAGGAGCTTTCTTT. It yields the protein CASSYSTSGRGLGAFF.

The rearrangement links TRBV5-1 to TRBJ2-1; D possibly corresponds to TRBD2 (5 bases). Germline loops: CDR1 SGHRS, CDR2 YFSETQ. CDR3 size: 15 residues. V was pared by 5 bases and J by 0 bases, with 12 bases between. The chain's CDR3 is CASSSVDSSYNEQFF. In nucleotides, the CDR3 is TGCGCCAGCAGTAGCGTAGATAGCTCCTACAATGAGCAGTTCTTC.

The rearrangement uses TRBV5-4 and TRBJ2-3; maybe TRBD1 (5 bases). Germline assignment: CDR1 SGHNT and CDR2 YYREEE (reference sequence). Trimming left V 2 bases short and J 5 bases short, with 15 bases between. The CDR3 totals 15 residues. CDR3 amino acids: CASSFPGSLGDTQYF. The CDR3, as DNA: TGTGCCAGCAGCTTCCCAGGGTCCTTAGGAGATACGCAGTATTTT.

As DNA, the CDR3 is TGCAGCGTTTCCGACAGGGTGGGCGGCTACACCTTC. It specifies CSVSDRVGGYTF. The chain uses TRBV29-1 and TRBJ1-2; 7 nucleotides line up with TRBD1. Germline V gives CDR1 SQVTM, CDR2 ANQGSEA. CDR3 length: 12 amino acids. V lost 5 bases and J lost 8; bases outside the gene matches: 8.

This clone was seen once. The chain links TRBV28 to TRBJ2-1, with 8 positions matching TRBD2. V shed 3 bases and J 8 bases; nucleotides not matched to a gene: 6. Germline V lookup: CDR1 MDHEN, CDR2 SYDVKM. The CDR3 loop spans 14 amino acids. CDR3 protein: CASSFLRGEHEQFF. Written as DNA, the CDR3 is TGTGCCAGCAGTTTCCTGCGGGGGGAGCATGAGCAGTTCTTC.

Here the CDR3 reads CASTQGWEGSYEQYF. Here the CDR3 DNA reads TGTGCCAGCACCCAAGGGTGGGAGGGATCCTACGAGCAGTACTTC. The chain couples TRBV2 to TRBJ2-7; 7 bases line up with TRBD2. The junction had 10 bases not matched to a gene; V was cut back by 7 bases and J by 1 base. The CDR3 is made up of 15 amino acids. The germline gives CDR1 SNHLY, CDR2 FYNNEI.

This clone was observed a single time. This sequence joins TRBV28 and TRBJ1-5; D unresolved. Trimming cost V 3 bases and J 7 bases, with 7 bases left between them. The CDR3 is 12 amino acids. Germline lookup yields CDR1 MDHEN and CDR2 SYDVKM. The CDR3 bases are TGTGCCAGCAGTTTTGGCACCCAGCCCCAGCATTTT. Translating it yields CASSFGTQPQHF.

This rearrangement joins TRBV6-1 to TRBJ1-4; 10 bases line up with TRBD1. The CDR3 length is 13 residues. Germline V gene data show CDR1 as MNHNS and CDR2 as SASEGT. Trimming removed 9 bases from V and 4 bases from J; junction bases left unmatched: 2. This CDR3 reads CASRDRGNEKLFF. As DNA, the CDR3 is TGTGCCAGTCGGGACAGGGGTAATGAAAAACTGTTTTTT.

The chain uses TRBV7-3 and TRBJ2-1; D is possibly TRBD2 (5 bases). V lost 0 bases and J 3 bases, leaving 9 bases between the germline ends. The CDR3 loop spans 15 amino acids. Germline V gene lookup returns CDR1 SGHTA and CDR2 FQGTGA. CDR3 sequence reads: CASSLTPGDYNEQFF. Here the CDR3 DNA reads TGTGCCAGCAGCTTAACCCCCGGGGACTACAATGAGCAGTTCTTC.

The count of this clone is one. The rearrangement joins TRBV11-2 to TRBJ2-7; a possible D gene is TRBD1 (6 bases). The CDR3 extends over 14 amino acids. The V end was cut by 6 bases, the J end by 3 bases, with 15 bases between. Germline V CDR1 and CDR2: SGHAT, FQNNGV. The CDR3, as DNA: TGTGCCAGCAGTTCCACACAGGGATTCTACGAGCAGTACTTC. This codes for CASSSTQGFYEQYF.

This CDR3 reads CASSIRRGTSPYNEQFF. The CDR3 nucleotides are TGTGCCAGCAGCATCCGCAGGGGGACGAGTCCCTACAATGAGCAGTTCTTC. The chain is built from TRBV11-2 and TRBJ2-1; 7 bases are a match to TRBD1. This CDR3 is 17 amino acids long. J was trimmed by 2 bases and V by 5 bases; bases with no gene match: 12. The germline V gene encodes CDR1 SGHAT and CDR2 FQNNGV. Combining the CDR3 with reference TRBV11-2 and TRBJ2-1 gives the whole variable domain EAGVAQSPRYKIIEKRQSVAFWCNPISGHATLYWYQQILGQGPKLLIQFQNNGVVDDSQLPKDRFSAERLKGVDSTLKIQPAKLEDSAVYLCASSIRRGTSPYNEQFFGPGTRLTVL.

The V call is TRBV29-1, the J call TRBJ1-2; possibly TRBD1 for D (5 bases). Trimming stripped 8 bases from V and 8 bases from J, with 6 bases between. The CDR3 has 8 amino acids. Germline V gives CDR1 SQVTM, CDR2 ANQGSEA. Here the CDR3 reads CSPGGYTF. Here the CDR3 DNA reads TGCAGCCCAGGGGGCTACACCTTC.

The rearrangement uses TRBV27 and TRBJ2-5; unclear D gene. This CDR3 region has 12 residues. V lost 5 bases and J 6 bases, leaving 10 bases between the germline ends. In germline, CDR1 is MNHEY, CDR2 SMNVEV (reference sequence). Here the CDR3 reads CASSPLGQTQYF. The CDR3 DNA reads TGTGCCAGCAGTCCCCTTGGCCAGACCCAGTACTTC.

This chain uses TRBV19 with TRBJ2-1, with 8 nucleotides matching TRBD2. The CDR3 has 18 amino acids. The germline gives CDR1 LNHDA, CDR2 SQIVND (reference sequence). Trimming at V came to 7 bases and at J to 0 bases, leaving 14 bases not matched to a gene. The CDR3 here is CASILELAGPSSYNEQFF. Here the CDR3 DNA reads TGTGCCAGTATCCTGGAGCTAGCGGGCCCGAGCTCCTACAATGAGCAGTTCTTC.